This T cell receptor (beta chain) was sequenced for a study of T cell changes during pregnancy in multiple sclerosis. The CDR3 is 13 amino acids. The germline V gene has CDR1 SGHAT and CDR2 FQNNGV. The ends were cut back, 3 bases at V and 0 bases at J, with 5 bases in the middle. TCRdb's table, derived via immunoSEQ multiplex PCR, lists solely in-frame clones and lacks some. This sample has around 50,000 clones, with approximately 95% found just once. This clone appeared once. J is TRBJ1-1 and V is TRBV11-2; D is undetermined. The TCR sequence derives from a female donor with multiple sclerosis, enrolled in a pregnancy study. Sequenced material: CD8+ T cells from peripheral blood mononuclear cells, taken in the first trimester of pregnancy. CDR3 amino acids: CASSFELNTEAFF. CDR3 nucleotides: TGTGCCAGCAGCTTTGAGTTGAACACTGAAGCTTTCTTT.